This T cell receptor (beta chain) comes out of a study of blood T cell repertoires in COVID-19. Overall study: The samples span acute and convalescent COVID-19 from the United States, Italy and Spain. The analysed material was cDNA or gDNA that came from T cells, B-cell-depleted T cells, or PBMCs.

Original analysis: By means of reference gene primer amplification, nucleated cell counts were estimated. Profiling relied on immunoSEQ multiplex PCR, and the TCRdb table lists in-frame clones only, not all of them. The DNA gave D and trimming, while V, J and clone size come from that table. The sample lists some 670,000 clones, more than 80% occurring once. Germline V lookup: CDR1 SGDLS, CDR2 YYNGEE. The ends were cut back, 0 bases at V and 7 bases at J, with 19 bases in the middle. The CDR3 is 16 residues long. Sequencing input: peripheral blood. This sequence joins TRBV9 and TRBJ1-2; tentative D call: TRBD1 (6 bases). The source of this sequence is a woman aged 18-29 years with acute or convalescent COVID-19. CDR3 sequence: CASSVAYTGLESGYTF. The CDR3 region has the DNA TGTGCCAGCAGCGTAGCCTATACAGGGTTGGAATCTGGCTACACCTTC.